The source of this T cell receptor beta chain is a study of T-cell reconstitution after alpha-beta-depleted transplantation in children. Study results and limitations: One year after transplant, T-cell counts and diversity came mostly from newly produced T cells. Reportedly, alpha-beta T cells present about two months post-transplant originated from several hundred expanded clones of graft origin.

This clonotype was detected a few times. Its antigen is undetermined. A junction end diverges from the germline sequence, so it may reflect a read error. Germline values: CDR1 DFQATT, CDR2 SNEGSKA (reference sequence). The CDR3 has 11 amino acids. The TCRbeta library incorporated unique molecular identifiers. TCRdb itself ran the PCR reads through MiXCR, one entry per CDR3 protein. The table includes just over 950,000 distinct CDR3 sequences, about 26% detected once. The sequencing here drew on PBMCs, mostly from graft donor cells, taken 360 days after TCRalphabeta/CD19-depleted stem cell transplant. This chain links TRBV20-1 with TRBJ2-2, with D perhaps TRBD1 or TRBD2 (5 bases each). The receptor's source is a boy younger than two who had a stem cell transplant for SCID, so the T cells may come from the graft donor. The CDR3 spells CSARGDGELFF. The CDR3 DNA is TGCAGTGCGAGAGGGGATGGGGAGCTGTTTTTT.